This T cell receptor (beta chain) was observed in a study of tumor-infiltrating lymphocytes in localized non-small cell lung cancer. In the study overall: Tumor tissue and non-adjacent uninvolved lung came from each patient. Study-level results: Immunotypes IM1 and IM2 had similar TCR-derived T-cell fractions.

The method was immunoSEQ multiplex PCR; TCRdb's version includes in-frame clones alone and lacks a portion of them. The table lists more than 10,000 clones, nearly 85% of them singletons, with 12% in the top ten. Concerning this clone itself: What it binds is not known.

V was pared by 6 bases and J by 6 bases, with 18 bases between. This CDR3 contains 15 residues. Per germline, CDR1 LNHDA and CDR2 SQIVND (reference sequence). This clonotype was obtained from a human donor with non-small cell lung cancer. The V call is TRBV19, the J call TRBJ2-1; D is unclear. Sequenced material: uninvolved lung tissue not adjacent to the tumor. The CDR3 sequence is CASRPPTLTANEQFF. CDR3 nucleotide sequence: TGTGCCAGTAGGCCTCCAACCCTCACGGCCAATGAGCAGTTCTTC.